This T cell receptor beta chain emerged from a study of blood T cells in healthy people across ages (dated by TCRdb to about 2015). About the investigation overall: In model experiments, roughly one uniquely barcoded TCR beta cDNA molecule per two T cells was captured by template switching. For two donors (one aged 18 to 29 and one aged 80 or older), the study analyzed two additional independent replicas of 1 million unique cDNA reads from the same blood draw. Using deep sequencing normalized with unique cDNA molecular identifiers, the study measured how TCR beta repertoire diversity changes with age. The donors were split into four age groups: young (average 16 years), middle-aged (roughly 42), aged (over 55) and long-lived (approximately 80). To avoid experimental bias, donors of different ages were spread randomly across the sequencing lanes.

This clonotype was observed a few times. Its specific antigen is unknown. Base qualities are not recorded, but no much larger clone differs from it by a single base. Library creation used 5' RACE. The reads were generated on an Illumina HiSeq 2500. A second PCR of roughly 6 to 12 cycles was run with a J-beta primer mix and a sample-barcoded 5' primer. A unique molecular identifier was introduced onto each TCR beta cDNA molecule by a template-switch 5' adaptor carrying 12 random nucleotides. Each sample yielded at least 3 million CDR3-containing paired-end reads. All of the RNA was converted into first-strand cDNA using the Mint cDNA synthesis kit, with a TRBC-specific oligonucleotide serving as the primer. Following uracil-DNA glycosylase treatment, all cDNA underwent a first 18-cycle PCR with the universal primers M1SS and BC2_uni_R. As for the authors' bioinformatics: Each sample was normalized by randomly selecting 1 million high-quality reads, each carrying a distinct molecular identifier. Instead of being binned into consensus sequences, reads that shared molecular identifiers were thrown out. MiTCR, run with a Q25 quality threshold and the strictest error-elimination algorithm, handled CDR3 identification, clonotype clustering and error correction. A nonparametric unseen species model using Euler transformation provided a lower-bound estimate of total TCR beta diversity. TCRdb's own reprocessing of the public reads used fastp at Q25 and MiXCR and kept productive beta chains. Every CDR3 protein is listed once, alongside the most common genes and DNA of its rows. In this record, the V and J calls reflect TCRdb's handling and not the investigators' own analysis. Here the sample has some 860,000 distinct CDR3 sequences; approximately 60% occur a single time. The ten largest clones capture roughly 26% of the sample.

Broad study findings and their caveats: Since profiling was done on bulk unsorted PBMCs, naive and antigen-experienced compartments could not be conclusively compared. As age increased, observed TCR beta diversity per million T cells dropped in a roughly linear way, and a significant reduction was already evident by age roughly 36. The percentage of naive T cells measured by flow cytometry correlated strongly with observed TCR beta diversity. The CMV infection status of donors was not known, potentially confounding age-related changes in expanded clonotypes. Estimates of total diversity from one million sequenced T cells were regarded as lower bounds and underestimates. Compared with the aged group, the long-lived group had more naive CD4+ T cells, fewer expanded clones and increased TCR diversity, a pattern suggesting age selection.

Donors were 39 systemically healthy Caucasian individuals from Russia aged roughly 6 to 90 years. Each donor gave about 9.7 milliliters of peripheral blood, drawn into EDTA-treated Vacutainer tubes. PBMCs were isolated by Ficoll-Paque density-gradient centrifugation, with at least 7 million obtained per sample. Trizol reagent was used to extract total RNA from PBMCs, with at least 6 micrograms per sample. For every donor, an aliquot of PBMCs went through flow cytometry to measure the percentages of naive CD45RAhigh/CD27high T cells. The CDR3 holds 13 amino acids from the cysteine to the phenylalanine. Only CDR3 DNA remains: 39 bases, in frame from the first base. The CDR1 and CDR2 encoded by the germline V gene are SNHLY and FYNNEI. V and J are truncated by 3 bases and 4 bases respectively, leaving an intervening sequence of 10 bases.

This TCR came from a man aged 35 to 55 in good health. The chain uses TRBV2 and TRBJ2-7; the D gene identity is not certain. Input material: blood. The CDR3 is CASSELLHYEQYF. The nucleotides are TGTGCCAGCAGTGAGTTGCTGCATTACGAGCAGTACTTC.